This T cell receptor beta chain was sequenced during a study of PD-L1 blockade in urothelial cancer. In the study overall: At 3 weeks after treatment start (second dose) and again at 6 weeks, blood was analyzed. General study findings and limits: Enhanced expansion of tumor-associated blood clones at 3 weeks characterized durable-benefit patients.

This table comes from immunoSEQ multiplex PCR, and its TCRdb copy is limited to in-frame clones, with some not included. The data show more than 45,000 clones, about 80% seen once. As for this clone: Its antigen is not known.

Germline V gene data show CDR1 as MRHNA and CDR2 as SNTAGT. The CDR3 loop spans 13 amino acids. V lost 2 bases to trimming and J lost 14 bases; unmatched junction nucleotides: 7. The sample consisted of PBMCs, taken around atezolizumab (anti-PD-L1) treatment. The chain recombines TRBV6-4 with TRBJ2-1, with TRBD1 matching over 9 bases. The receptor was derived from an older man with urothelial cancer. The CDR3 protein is CASSDVYGTGKFF. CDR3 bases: TGTGCCAGCAGTGACGTATATGGGACAGGGAAGTTCTTC.